These 17 T cell receptor beta chains originate from one sample sequenced in a study of tissue T cells after allogeneic stem cell transplantation (dated by TCRdb to about 2022). Library preparation was by the immunoSEQ multiplex PCR assay. Held by TCRdb, this immuneACCESS table contains in-frame sequences only and omits some clones. Under half of the omission traces to an unresolved V gene where checked; the cause of the rest is unknown. The sample data list about 1,900 clones, and 35% to 55% of these were observed just once. The ten largest make up roughly a quarter of the sample. According to the study, the label for this sample's time point signals: mouse harvest day 14 after allogeneic transplant. Each mouse graft consisted of 10^7 T-cell-depleted bone marrow cells plus 10^6 splenic CD5+ T cells and was given by tail vein injection. Material for sequencing was lymph node tissue. Every receptor here comes from a female BALB/c mouse given C57BL/6 T cells with graft-versus-host disease after an allogeneic hematopoietic cell transplant.

Concerning this clone itself: The gene symbols are mouse symbols. The DNA ends 1 residue before the CDR3 does, and the rest of the CDR3 is filled in from the germline J gene. The J gene is TRBJ1-1, the V gene TRBV3; D is unclear. The germline V and J ends were trimmed by 2 bases and 1 base, with 5 bases remaining between them. In germline, CDR1 is SNHLY, CDR2 FYNGKV (reference sequence). The CDR3 consists of 13 residues. CDR3 sequence reads: CASSLSQNTEVFF. Partial CDR3 DNA: TGTGCCAGCAGCTTATCACAAAACACAGAAGTCTTC.

This clone has a handful of counts. Genes and germline come from the mouse. The read gets to within 1 residue of the CDR3 end, and the germline J gene fills in the rest. This chain uses TRBV16 with TRBJ2-7; 8 positions agree with TRBD2. CDR1 is SGHSA, CDR2 FRNQAP, per germline. The junction had 2 bases not matched to a gene; V was cut back by 1 base and J by 6 bases. The CDR3 covers 13 residues. The DNA read from the CDR3 is TGTGCAAGCAGCTTAGTGGGGGGGGCTGAACAGTAC. It codes for CASSLVGGAEQY. The whole CDR3 is CASSLVGGAEQYF. Using reference TRBV16 and TRBJ2-7 for the parts outside the CDR3, the full variable domain is NAGVIQTPRHKVTGKGQEATLWCEPISGHSAVFWYRQTIVQGLEFLTYFRNQAPIDDSGMPKERFSAQMPNQSHSTLKIQSTQPQDSAVYLCASSLVGGAEQYFGPGTRLTVL.

Concerning this clone: All gene names here are mouse names. The CDR3 goes on 1 residue after the read ends, and that part is filled in from the germline J gene. This chain joins TRBV12-1 and TRBJ2-3; weak D call: TRBD1 (7 bases). The CDR3 is 15 residues long. Trimming left V 3 bases short and J 0 bases short, with 12 bases between. From germline, CDR1 is SGHSN and CDR2 HYEKVE. The DNA read from the CDR3 is TGTGCCAGCTCTTTGACAGGGACTAGTGCAGAAACGCTGTAT. This sequence encodes CASSLTGTSAETLY. The CDR3 as a whole reads CASSLTGTSAETLYF. Full variable domain (rest looked up from reference TRBV12-1 and TRBJ2-3): DSGVVQSPRHIIKEKGGRSVLTCIPISGHSNVVWYQQTLGKELKFLIQHYEKVERDKGFLPSRFSVQQFDDYHSEMNMSALELEDSAMYFCASSLTGTSAETLYFGSGTRLTVL.

This clone was counted only a few times. Gene names and germline refer to mouse. Read data end 1 residue before the CDR3 end; the end is taken from the germline J gene. V gene TRBV12-2 combines with J gene TRBJ2-1; D not resolved. This CDR3 is 14 amino acids long. The germline V and J ends were trimmed by 1 base and 1 base, with 7 bases remaining between them. CDR1 and CDR2 from the germline V gene are SGHLS and HYDKME. CDR3 in amino acids: CASSLRGNYAEQFF. CDR3 bases read: TGTGCCAGCTCTCTTCGCGGAAACTATGCTGAGCAGTTC.

Comments on this clone: Mouse names are used for the genes. The read ends 1 residue early relative to the CDR3; the germline J gene fills the gap. The chain uses TRBV15 and TRBJ2-7; 9 bases map to TRBD2. Germline V CDR1 and CDR2: SGHND, FRSKSL. This CDR3 comprises 13 residues. The ends lost 2 bases at V and 6 bases at J; junction bases unmatched: 2. The CDR3 sequence is CASSLSGGGEQYF. The CDR3 bases that were read are TGTGCCAGCAGTTTATCTGGGGGGGGTGAACAGTAC. Complete variable domain (other parts from reference TRBV15 and TRBJ2-7): DAGVTQTPRHEVAEKGQTIILKCEPVSGHNDLFWYRQTKIQGLELLSYFRSKSLMEDGGAFKDRFKAEMLNSSFSTLKIQPTEPKDSAVYLCASSLSGGGEQYFGPGTRLTVL.

This clone is categorized as large. The genes and germline here are from mouse. The read ends 1 residue shy of where the CDR3 ends; the end is completed using the germline J gene. The V and J genes are TRBV13-1 and TRBJ2-7; 10 nucleotides align to TRBD1. CDR3 size: 14 residues. Germline values: CDR1 NSHNY, CDR2 SYGAGN. After removal of 0 bases from V and 3 bases from J, the junction contained 0 bases not matched to a gene. The CDR3 reads CASSDGDRGYEQYF. The CDR3 bases that were read are TGTGCCAGCAGTGATGGGGACAGGGGCTATGAACAGTAC.

This clone was observed a single time. Germline and genes here are mouse. Read sequence stops 1 residue before the CDR3 end, and the germline J gene provides the missing end. The chain combines TRBV15 with TRBJ2-5; tentatively, D is TRBD1 (6 bases). The germline V gene encodes CDR1 SGHND and CDR2 FRSKSL. V was shortened by 6 bases and J by 4 bases, with 11 bases between the two germline ends. This CDR3 has 13 amino acids. The sequenced CDR3 bases are TGTGCCAGCAGCCGCAGGGGAGAAGACACCCAGTAC. Its translation: CASSRRGEDTQY. The entire CDR3 protein is CASSRRGEDTQYF.

Concerning this clone: The gene names given are mouse names. The sequence runs out 1 residue before the end of the CDR3; the remainder is reconstructed from the germline J gene. This chain links TRBV12-1 with TRBJ2-7; 12 bases fit TRBD2. The germline V gene has CDR1 SGHSN and CDR2 HYEKVE. The CDR3 runs 16 residues. The trim removed 0 bases at V and 5 bases at J, leaving 7 bases unmatched. The CDR3 loop is CASSLEDWGGADEQYF. The sequenced CDR3 bases are TGTGCCAGCTCTCTCGAAGACTGGGGGGGCGCCGATGAACAGTAC.

With regard to this clone: Gene names are mouse gene names. The CDR3 end is not reached by the read, which stops 1 residue before it; the germline J gene fills it in. The chain uses TRBV31 and TRBJ2-2; 9 positions agree with TRBD2. CDR3 size: 16 residues. The ends lost 1 base at V and 0 bases at J; junction bases unmatched: 3. Germline CDR1 is GKSSPN and CDR2 is SITVG. This CDR3 reads CAWSPRLGANTGQLYF. CDR3 DNA, as far as it was read: TGTGCCTGGAGTCCACGACTGGGGGCAAACACCGGGCAGCTCTAC.

For this clone: Genes and germline are mouse. Sequencing ends 1 residue short of the CDR3 end; the germline J gene provides the rest. The gene calls are TRBV12-1 and TRBJ2-1; D is ambiguous. The CDR3 consists of 11 residues. V shed 0 bases and J shed 4 bases, with 0 bases lying between them. Germline CDR1 and CDR2: SGHSN and HYEKVE. CDR3 amino acids: CASSLYAEQFF. Incomplete CDR3 DNA: TGTGCCAGCTCTCTCTATGCTGAGCAGTTC.

Notes on this clone: Genes and germline come from the mouse. The read finishes 1 residue shy of the CDR3 end, and the germline J gene is used to complete it. The gene calls are TRBV3 and TRBJ2-4; 11 bases map to TRBD1. The CDR3 totals 12 residues. J gave up 8 bases and V 6 bases, and 1 base lay outside the gene matches. Per germline, CDR1 SNHLY and CDR2 FYNGKV (reference sequence). CDR3 region: CASRGTGGTLYF. The part of the CDR3 DNA that was read is TGTGCCAGCAGGGGGACAGGGGGCACCTTGTAC.

As concerns this clone: Genes here carry mouse names. The CDR3 end is not reached by the read, which stops 1 residue before it; the germline J gene fills it in. The chain uses TRBV15 and TRBJ2-4; 9 nucleotides line up with TRBD2. CDR1 is SGHND and CDR2 is FRSKSL in the germline V gene. The CDR3 totals 14 residues. Trimming took 7 bases from V and 0 from J; bases not matched to a gene: 2. The covered CDR3 bases are TGTGCCAGCAAACTGGGGGGAAGTCAAAACACCTTGTAC. Encoded protein: CASKLGGSQNTLY. The whole CDR3 reads CASKLGGSQNTLYF.

The sample holds a few counts of this clone. The genes and germline here are from mouse. From the germline J gene comes the end of the CDR3, since the read stops 1 residue before it. This chain connects TRBV26 to TRBJ1-3; D unclear. Trimming took 6 bases from V and 1 from J, leaving 1 base between them. CDR1 and CDR2 (germline): KGHPV, FQNQEV (reference sequence). There are 11 residues in the CDR3. This CDR3 reads CASRSGNTLYF. Partial CDR3 DNA: TGTGCCAGCAGATCTGGAAATACGCTCTAT.

A remark on this clone: All gene names here are mouse names. The CDR3 end falls 1 residue outside the read, so it is completed with the germline J gene. V gene TRBV23 combines with J gene TRBJ2-4. The CDR3 has 10 residues. Germline V CDR1 and CDR2: KGHTA, FQNQQP. The covered CDR3 bases are TGCTCCAGCAGTCAAAACACCTTGTAC. Encoded protein: CSSSQNTLY. The whole CDR3 region reads CSSSQNTLYF.

Points on this clone: Gene names refer to mouse genes. The sequence runs out 1 residue before the end of the CDR3; the remainder is reconstructed from the germline J gene. J is TRBJ2-5 and V is TRBV31, with TRBD2 identical over 8 bases. The V segment lost 1 base and the J segment 0 bases; nucleotides outside the gene matches: 6. The germline V gene has CDR1 GKSSPN and CDR2 SITVG. The CDR3 is 16 residues long. Incomplete CDR3 DNA: TGTGCCTGGAGTCAAGTGGGGGGGTTTAACCAAGACACCCAGTAC. This translates into CAWSQVGGFNQDTQY. The whole CDR3 protein reads CAWSQVGGFNQDTQYF.

There are a few counts of this clone. All gene names here are mouse names. Sequencing ends 1 residue short of the CDR3 end; the germline J gene provides the rest. The gene calls are TRBV3 and TRBJ1-4, with TRBD1 matching over 10 bases. V lost 4 bases to trimming and J lost 4 bases; unmatched junction nucleotides: 3. CDR1 is SNHLY and CDR2 is FYNGKV in the germline V gene (reference sequence). CDR3 size: 15 residues. The CDR3 DNA, read in part, is TGTGCCAGCAGCTACCGGGACAGGGGCAACGAAAGATTATTT. Its translation: CASSYRDRGNERLF. The CDR3 as a whole reads CASSYRDRGNERLFF.

A word on this clone: The genes and germline here are from mouse. The read stops 1 residue short of the end of the CDR3; the missing end is completed from the germline J gene. J is TRBJ2-4 and V is TRBV12-1, with 7 bases matching TRBD2. This CDR3 has 12 residues. The germline gives CDR1 SGHSN, CDR2 HYEKVE. The J segment lost 7 bases and the V segment lost 1 base, leaving 1 base of the junction unmatched. The CDR3 sequence is CASSLGGDTLYF. The CDR3 bases that were read are TGTGCCAGCTCTCTGGGGGGGGACACCTTGTAC. The whole variable domain, remainder taken from reference TRBV12-1 and TRBJ2-4, is DSGVVQSPRHIIKEKGGRSVLTCIPISGHSNVVWYQQTLGKELKFLIQHYEKVERDKGFLPSRFSVQQFDDYHSEMNMSALELEDSAMYFCASSLGGDTLYFGAGTRLSVL.